This T cell receptor (beta chain) was documented in a study of chemoradiotherapy in HPV16-positive cancers. Broader study findings: Candidate HPV-specific clones and E7-related TCR motifs grew in tumor during treatment.

Repertoires were generated with immunoSEQ multiplex PCR, while TCRdb's copy carries only in-frame clones and drops some. The sample records tens of thousands of clones, around 84% being singletons. Turning to this clone: Its antigen remains unidentified.

This clonotype was sampled from a human donor with HPV-associated anogenital cancer. The sample here was blood, taken from a patient who underwent chemoradiotherapy.

The CDR3 sequence is CASSFGETEAFF. CDR3 DNA: TGTGCCAGCAGCTTCGGGGAAACTGAAGCTTTCTTT. V is TRBV5-6 and J is TRBJ1-1; D gene uncertain. The CDR3 is 12 residues long. Germline V gene sequence: CDR1 SGHDT, CDR2 YYEEEE. V was trimmed by 2 bases and J by 5 bases, leaving 7 bases between them.